These 4 T cell receptor beta chains came from one sample sequenced in a study of T cell responses to AZD1222 COVID-19 vaccine. The assay was immunoSEQ multiplex PCR, and TCRdb's table has in-frame clones only and misses some. The sample contains 65,000 to 75,000 clones, roughly 75% of which appear only once. Sequences were derived from peripheral blood, sampled 28 days after the second AZD1222 dose. These receptors were collected from an adult who received the AZD1222 COVID-19 vaccine.

This clone came up a few times. V and J are TRBV6-1 and TRBJ1-5; 8 nucleotides line up with TRBD1. Germline CDR1 MNHNS, CDR2 SASEGT. V lost 0 bases to trimming and J lost 6 bases; unmatched junction nucleotides: 7. The CDR3 contains 16 residues. CDR3: CASSEAYRGSRQPQHF. CDR3 in DNA: TGTGCCAGCAGTGAAGCGTACAGGGGGTCTCGTCAGCCCCAGCATTTT.

This clone was detected only once. V and J are TRBV5-6 and TRBJ1-5, with 9 bases matching TRBD1. CDR3 length: 14 amino acids. Germline V gene data show CDR1 as SGHDT and CDR2 as YYEEEE. Losses at the gene ends were 4 bases for V and 4 bases for J; bases not matched to a gene: 3. CDR3 nucleotides: TGTGCCAGCAGCGGGGGACAGGGTAATCAGCCCCAGCATTTT. It yields the protein CASSGGQGNQPQHF.

This clone was picked up one time. The chain joins TRBV7-9 to TRBJ1-1; 9 bases match TRBD1. The J segment lost 5 bases and the V segment lost 10 bases, leaving 8 bases of the junction unmatched. This CDR3 is 13 amino acids long. From germline, CDR1 is SEHNR and CDR2 FQNEAQ (reference sequence). Here the CDR3 reads CAINRGRGTEAFF. In DNA form, the CDR3 reads TGTGCCATAAACAGGGGGCGAGGGACTGAAGCTTTCTTT.

This chain connects TRBV4-2 to TRBJ1-4; TRBD1 is a possible D gene (5 bases). Trimming took 4 bases from V and 0 from J, leaving 15 bases between them. The CDR3 length is 17 residues. CDR1 and CDR2 from the germline V gene are LGHNA and YNFKEQ. In nucleotides, the CDR3 is TGTGCCAGCAGCCGGACTCAGGGAAGCGCAACTAATGAAAAACTGTTTTTT. Translated, it gives CASSRTQGSATNEKLFF.